Presented here are 23 T cell receptor beta chains from one specimen sequenced in a study of shared clonotypes between healthy human individuals. The protocol was immunoSEQ multiplex PCR, while the TCRdb copy is restricted to in-frame clones and leaves out a portion. Of approximately 620,000 clones listed, more than 95% are singletons. The material sequenced was naive CD4+ T cells sorted from blood. Documented subset: CD45RA+ positively selected. These receptors all come from a woman in her 30s in good health.

This clone was picked up one time. The chain uses TRBV5-1 and TRBJ2-5; either TRBD1 or TRBD2 may fit D (5 bases each). CDR3 size: 15 residues. V lost 1 base to trimming and J lost 2 bases, with 12 bases between them. Germline CDR1 SGHRS, CDR2 YFSETQ. The CDR3 coding sequence is TGCGCCAGCAGCTTGAGGGGAGTGGGGCAAGAGACCCAGTACTTC. Translated: CASSLRGVGQETQYF. The full variable domain, its missing parts supplied by reference TRBV5-1 and TRBJ2-5, is KAGVTQTPRYLIKTRGQQVTLSCSPISGHRSVSWYQQTPGQGLQFLFEYFSETQRNKGNFPGRFSGRQFSNSRSEMNVSTLELGDSALYLCASSLRGVGQETQYFGPGTRLLVL.

Points on this clone: At one end, the junction sequence differs from germline, possibly due to a read error. CDR3 region: CASSLRAHFNEKLFF. In DNA, the CDR3 is TGTGCCAGCAGTTTAAGGGCCCATTTTAATGAGAAACTGTTTTTT. The chain links TRBV28 to TRBJ1-4, with D hard to call. The germline CDR1 and CDR2 sequences are MDHEN and SYDVKM. The CDR3 runs to 15 residues.

V gene TRBV28 combines with J gene TRBJ2-7, with D hard to call. Germline assignment: CDR1 MDHEN and CDR2 SYDVKM. The CDR3 runs to 12 residues. V shed 6 bases and J shed 3 bases, with 9 bases lying between them. CDR3 DNA sequence: TGTGCCAGCAGCCCCACAGACTACGAGCAGTACTTC. Its protein is CASSPTDYEQYF. The entire variable domain, with the rest obtained from reference TRBV28 and TRBJ2-7, is as follows: DVKVTQSSRYLVKRTGEKVFLECVQDMDHENMFWYRQDPGLGLRLIYFSYDVKMKEKGDIPEGYSVSREKKERFSLILESASTNQTSMYLCASSPTDYEQYFGPGTRLTVT.

In this sample, this clone turned up once. The chain couples TRBV6-1 to TRBJ2-1; TRBD2 aligns across 12 bases. The CDR3 has 17 amino acids. Unmatched junction bases numbered 6, after V lost 4 bases and J lost 2 bases. Germline CDR1 MNHNS, CDR2 SASEGT. CDR3: CASSVRLAGVTYNEQFF. CDR3 coding DNA: TGTGCCAGCAGTGTAAGACTAGCGGGAGTGACCTACAATGAGCAGTTCTTC.

The gene calls are TRBV14 and TRBJ1-1; D uncertain. Trimming took off 1 base at V and 7 bases at J, with 10 bases between the two ends. This CDR3 region has 13 residues. From germline, CDR1 is SGHDN and CDR2 FVKESK. The chain's CDR3 is CASSQVGESEAFF. Here the CDR3 DNA reads TGTGCCAGCAGCCAAGTTGGGGAGAGTGAAGCTTTCTTT. Full variable domain (rest looked up from reference TRBV14 and TRBJ1-1): EAGVTQFPSHSVIEKGQTVTLRCDPISGHDNLYWYRRVMGKEIKFLLHFVKESKQDESGMPNNRFLAERTGGTYSTLKVQPAELEDSGVYFCASSQVGESEAFFGQGTRLTVV.

The rearrangement links TRBV9 to TRBJ2-1; maybe TRBD2 (6 bases). Trimming removed 3 bases at V and 3 bases at J, with 13 bases between. Germline-derived CDR1 and CDR2 are SGDLS and YYNGEE. There are 15 residues in the CDR3. The CDR3 reads CASSADGGVYNEQFF. The CDR3 nucleotides read TGTGCCAGCAGCGCCGACGGGGGAGTCTACAATGAGCAGTTCTTC.

CDR3 coding DNA: TGTGCCAGTAAAACTATGAACACTGAAGCTTTCTTT. Its translation is CASKTMNTEAFF. The chain is built from TRBV19 and TRBJ1-1; D is unresolved. There are 12 residues in the CDR3. Looked up from germline, CDR1 is LNHDA and CDR2 is SQIVND (reference sequence). Between the trimmed V and J ends, which lost 7 bases and 0 bases, there was a span of 6 bases.

This chain connects TRBV18 to TRBJ2-1, with 9 nucleotides matching TRBD2. Per germline, CDR1 KGHSH and CDR2 LQKENI. The CDR3 has 15 amino acids. V dropped 3 bases and J dropped 8; count of bases not matched to a gene: 8. The DNA of the CDR3 is TGTGCCAGCTCACCGGGTGCGGGAGGGCGCTATGAGCAGTTCTTC. Amino acids: CASSPGAGGRYEQFF. The variable domain in full, completed from reference TRBV18 and TRBJ2-1, reads NAGVMQNPRHLVRRRGQEARLRCSPMKGHSHVYWYRQLPEEGLKFMVYLQKENIIDESGMPKERFSAEFPKEGPSILRIQQVVRGDSAAYFCASSPGAGGRYEQFFGPGTRLTVL.

This clone showed up just once. The chain has TRBV13 and TRBJ1-1; possible D gene TRBD1, 6 bases. There are 17 residues in the CDR3. V lost 4 bases and J 5 bases, leaving 23 bases between the germline ends. Germline assignment: CDR1 PRHDT and CDR2 FYEKMQ (reference sequence). The CDR3 DNA reads as TGTGCCAGCAGCTCGCGACTCGGTTGGGGGGCAGGAACTGAAGCTTTCTTT. Translation gives CASSSRLGWGAGTEAFF.

The rearrangement joins TRBV7-6 to TRBJ2-1, with a tentative D call TRBD1 (5 bases). Looked up from germline, CDR1 is SGHVS and CDR2 is FNYEAQ. The CDR3 length is 16 residues. Between the trimmed V and J ends, which lost 5 bases and 8 bases, there was a span of 22 bases. The CDR3 spells CASSNPWGWRSDEQFF. The CDR3 DNA follows: TGTGCCAGCAGCAATCCTTGGGGCTGGAGATCGGATGAGCAGTTCTTC.

The V gene is TRBV5-4, the J gene TRBJ2-3; 11 bases match TRBD2. V lost 4 bases to trimming and J lost 6 bases; unmatched junction nucleotides: 16. The CDR3 length is 18 residues. The germline CDR1 and CDR2 sequences are SGHNT and YYREEE (reference sequence). The CDR3 DNA sequence: TGTGCCAGCAGCCCGCGTGGGGCCGCTAGCGGGAGGTCGGATACGCAGTATTTT. Its translation: CASSPRGAASGRSDTQYF.

In this sample, this clone turned up once. The chain is built from TRBV27 and TRBJ1-2; TRBD1 matches 9 bases. V dropped 5 bases and J dropped 3; count of bases not matched to a gene: 10. The CDR3 spans 16 residues. In germline, CDR1 is MNHEY, CDR2 SMNVEV (reference sequence). The CDR3 nucleotides are TGTGCCAGCAGTCCCCGGGACAGGGAAAGTGACTATGGCTACACCTTC. Translated, it gives CASSPRDRESDYGYTF.

The chain joins TRBV2 to TRBJ1-6; no firm D call. Trimming cost V 8 bases and J 10 bases, with 18 bases left between them. The CDR3 spans 14 residues. Germline V gene lookup returns CDR1 SNHLY and CDR2 FYNNEI. Here the CDR3 DNA reads TGTGCCAGCGCCCCGGACGGTTCAGTCTCACCCCTCCACTTT. Its protein product is CASAPDGSVSPLHF.

The CDR3, as DNA: TGTGCCAGCAGGGTGGGACAGTGGAACACCGGGGAGCTGTTTTTT. This translates into CASRVGQWNTGELFF. This chain links TRBV6-5 with TRBJ2-2; 7 bases agree with TRBD1. Germline lookup yields CDR1 MNHEY and CDR2 SVGAGI. This CDR3 spans 15 amino acids. Trimming at V came to 6 bases and at J to 1 base, leaving 5 bases not matched to a gene.

The chain has TRBV29-1 and TRBJ2-1; D is ambiguous. Trimming took off 4 bases at V and 7 bases at J, with 14 bases between the two ends. Germline CDR1 reads SQVTM; CDR2 reads ANQGSEA. The CDR3 extends over 13 amino acids. CDR3 sequence (DNA): TGCAGCGTTGCTGTGACAAACTTGAATGAGCAGTTCTTC. Translated: CSVAVTNLNEQFF.

The chain employs TRBV29-1 and TRBJ2-1; D possibly corresponds to TRBD2 (5 bases). Per the germline V gene, CDR1 is SQVTM and CDR2 is ANQGSEA. V was cut by 4 bases and J by 3 bases, with 10 bases left in between. This CDR3 is built from 13 residues. The CDR3 coding sequence is TGCAGCGTTGGAGGGAACGGCTACAATGAGCAGTTCTTC. This encodes CSVGGNGYNEQFF.

J is TRBJ2-3 and V is TRBV18; TRBD2 agrees at 10 bases. The CDR3 is made up of 16 amino acids. With 1 base clipped from V and 3 bases from J, the junction kept 4 bases outside the gene matches. Germline lookup yields CDR1 KGHSH and CDR2 LQKENI. CDR3 nucleotides: TGTGCCAGCTCACCACTGTCTAGCGGGAGTACAGATACGCAGTATTTT. This sequence encodes CASSPLSSGSTDTQYF.

The chain recombines TRBV7-2 with TRBJ2-7; 7 nucleotides match TRBD2. Germline V gene sequence: CDR1 SGHTA, CDR2 FQGNSA. The CDR3 has 18 residues. Trimming took 0 bases from V and 2 from J; bases not matched to a gene: 13. The CDR3 sequence is CASSLAGLGEGGTYEQYF. CDR3 nucleotides: TGTGCCAGCAGCTTAGCGGGCCTGGGGGAGGGAGGAACCTACGAGCAGTACTTC. The complete variable domain, with remaining parts taken from reference TRBV7-2 and TRBJ2-7, reads GAGVSQSPSNKVTEKGKDVELRCDPISGHTALYWYRQSLGQGLEFLIYFQGNSAPDKSGLPSDRFSAERTGGSVSTLTIQRTQQEDSAVYLCASSLAGLGEGGTYEQYFGPGTRLTVT.

The chain carries TRBV29-1 and TRBJ1-1; weak D call: TRBD1 (6 bases). The CDR3 sequence is 13 residues long. V lost 5 bases and J 1 base, leaving 11 bases between the germline ends. The germline V gene encodes CDR1 SQVTM and CDR2 ANQGSEA. The CDR3 here is CSVRVTGNTEAFF. The CDR3 DNA reads TGCAGCGTTCGAGTGACAGGGAACACTGAAGCTTTCTTT.

V usage is TRBV7-3 and J usage is TRBJ2-1; 9 positions match TRBD2. V shed 2 bases and J 8 bases; nucleotides not matched to a gene: 4. The CDR3 runs to 14 residues. Germline V gene sequence: CDR1 SGHTA, CDR2 FQGTGA. The CDR3 DNA sequence: TGTGCCAGCAGCTTAGCGGGAGGGGCATATGAGCAGTTCTTC. As protein: CASSLAGGAYEQFF.

This chain connects TRBV18 to TRBJ2-7; 7 bases fit TRBD2. Unmatched junction bases numbered 10, after V lost 3 bases and J lost 2 bases. The CDR3 contains 16 residues. Per the germline V gene, CDR1 is KGHSH and CDR2 is LQKENI. The CDR3 DNA reads as TGTGCCAGCTCACCTTCCGTGGGGGAGGGAGCCTACGAGCAGTACTTC. It yields the protein CASSPSVGEGAYEQYF. Full variable domain (outside the CDR3, taken from reference TRBV18 and TRBJ2-7): NAGVMQNPRHLVRRRGQEARLRCSPMKGHSHVYWYRQLPEEGLKFMVYLQKENIIDESGMPKERFSAEFPKEGPSILRIQQVVRGDSAAYFCASSPSVGEGAYEQYFGPGTRLTVT.

The chain recombines TRBV6-1 with TRBJ2-5; unclear D gene. The J call is uncertain, as TRBJ2-7 better fits the DNA end. Germline CDR1 and CDR2: MNHNS and SASEGT. The CDR3 totals 16 residues. The CDR3 sequence: CASSEYVAASSYEQYF. The CDR3, as DNA: TGTGCCAGCAGTGAATATGTAGCCGCCAGTTCCTACGAGCAGTACTTC.

On this clone: The sample has other DNA sequences that encode this CDR3 too. CDR3 loop: CASSFTGSTDTQYF. CDR3 nucleotides: TGTGCCAGCAGCTTCACAGGGTCCACAGATACGCAGTATTTT. J is TRBJ2-3 and V is TRBV7-9; D possibly corresponds to TRBD1 (6 bases). Germline V CDR1 and CDR2: SEHNR, FQNEAQ (reference sequence). This CDR3 is 14 amino acids long. The V gene lost 3 bases and the J gene lost 2 bases, with 9 bases spanning the gap.